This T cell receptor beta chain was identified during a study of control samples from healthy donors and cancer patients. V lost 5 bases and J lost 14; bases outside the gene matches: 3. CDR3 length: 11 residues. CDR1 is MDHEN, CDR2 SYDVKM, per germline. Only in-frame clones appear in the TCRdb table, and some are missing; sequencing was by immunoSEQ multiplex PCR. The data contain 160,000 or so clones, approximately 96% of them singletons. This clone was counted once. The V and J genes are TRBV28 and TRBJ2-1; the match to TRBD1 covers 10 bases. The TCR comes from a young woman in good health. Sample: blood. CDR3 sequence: CASSRGQGKFF. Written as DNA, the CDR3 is TGTGCCAGCAGTAGGGGACAGGGGAAGTTCTTC.